What follows are 23 T cell receptor beta chains derived from one specimen sequenced in a study of blood T cell repertoires in COVID-19. Assay used: immunoSEQ multiplex PCR; TCRdb lists only in-frame clones, some missing. The profile shows about 210,000 clones, around four fifths of them singletons. Material for sequencing was peripheral blood. Receptors were obtained from a woman between 50 and 59 years old with active or convalescent COVID-19.

V gene TRBV19 combines with J gene TRBJ2-1; 12 nucleotides agree with TRBD2. The CDR3 contains 14 residues. The germline gives CDR1 LNHDA, CDR2 SQIVND (reference sequence). J gave up 8 bases and V 5 bases, and 4 bases lay outside the gene matches. CDR3 coding DNA: TGTGCCAGTAGTTCACTAGCGGGAGGCGATGAGCAGTTCTTC. As protein: CASSSLAGGDEQFF.

This clone was counted a single time. The gene calls are TRBV7-2 and TRBJ2-2; 10 bases map to TRBD2. CDR3 length: 15 amino acids. V dropped 3 bases and J dropped 9; count of bases not matched to a gene: 7. Per the germline V gene, CDR1 is SGHTA and CDR2 is FQGNSA. DNA for the CDR3: TGTGCCAGCAGCTTGGGGACTAGCGATTACCGGGAGCTGTTTTTT. Amino acids: CASSLGTSDYRELFF. Combining the CDR3 with reference TRBV7-2 and TRBJ2-2 gives the whole variable domain GAGVSQSPSNKVTEKGKDVELRCDPISGHTALYWYRQSLGQGLEFLIYFQGNSAPDKSGLPSDRFSAERTGGSVSTLTIQRTQQEDSAVYLCASSLGTSDYRELFFGEGSRLTVL.

The chain joins TRBV21-1 to TRBJ2-1; the table's D gene call, TRBD1, was not cross checked with the DNA. TRBV21-1 constitutes a pseudogene. This CDR3 contains 16 residues. Here the CDR3 reads CASSPFTGDPYNEQFF. The CDR3 coding sequence is TGTGCCAGCAGCCCATTCACAGGGGACCCCTACAATGAGCAGTTCTTC.

This rearrangement joins TRBV28 to TRBJ1-5; TRBD1 aligns across 8 bases. Germline assignment: CDR1 MDHEN and CDR2 SYDVKM. Losses at the gene ends were 1 base for V and 9 bases for J; bases not matched to a gene: 14. This CDR3 is 17 amino acids long. CDR3 in DNA: TGTGCCAGCAGTTTATCTGGGCAAGGCAGGGGGCGAGGGCCCCAGCATTTT. Residues: CASSLSGQGRGRGPQHF.

The chain has TRBV10-3 and TRBJ1-5, with D unresolved. The V gene's germline CDR1 is ENHRY and CDR2 SYGVKD. This CDR3 comprises 12 residues. V was clipped by 2 bases and J by 6 bases, with 5 bases between them. CDR3 protein: CAISEEGQPQHF. Here the CDR3 DNA reads TGTGCCATCAGTGAGGAGGGTCAGCCCCAGCATTTT.

V gene TRBV28 combines with J gene TRBJ1-4; a weak D match, TRBD1 (5 bases). Germline CDR1 MDHEN, CDR2 SYDVKM. This CDR3 is 13 amino acids long. The germline V and J ends were trimmed by 4 bases and 5 bases, with 8 bases remaining between them. CDR3 nucleotides: TGTGCCAGCAGTTATGACAGAAATGAAAAACTGTTTTTT. Translated, it gives CASSYDRNEKLFF.

The V call is TRBV6-6, the J call TRBJ1-2; D is perhaps TRBD1 (6 bases). The CDR3 extends over 16 amino acids. Trimming took 2 bases from V and 3 from J, leaving 16 bases between them. Germline V lookup: CDR1 MNHNY, CDR2 SVGAGI (reference sequence). The CDR3 DNA reads as TGTGCCAGCAGTTACATGGGCAGGGGTCGCGACTATGGCTACACCTTC. Its protein is CASSYMGRGRDYGYTF.

The gene calls are TRBV9 and TRBJ2-1; tentative D call: TRBD1 (6 bases). Trimming took 4 bases from V and 2 from J, leaving 13 bases between them. The germline V gene encodes CDR1 SGDLS and CDR2 YYNGEE. There are 15 residues in the CDR3. CDR3 in amino acids: CASSRQGQTYNEQFF. The CDR3 nucleotides read TGTGCCAGCAGCCGCCAGGGGCAGACCTACAATGAGCAGTTCTTC. The entire variable domain, with the rest obtained from reference TRBV9 and TRBJ2-1, is as follows: DSGVTQTPKHLITATGQRVTLRCSPRSGDLSVYWYQQSLDQGLQFLIQYYNGEERAKGNILERFSAQQFPDLHSELNLSSLELGDSALYFCASSRQGQTYNEQFFGPGTRLTVL.

The chain carries TRBV4-2 and TRBJ2-7, with D unclear. The CDR3 runs to 12 residues. Per germline, CDR1 LGHNA and CDR2 YNFKEQ. V lost 1 base and J lost 3, with 4 bases in between. The CDR3 loop reads CASSQVGYEQYF. The CDR3 nucleotides are TGTGCCAGCAGCCAAGTCGGCTACGAGCAGTACTTC.

This sequence joins TRBV18 and TRBJ2-1; 7 positions agree with TRBD1. V lost 5 bases and J lost 3; bases outside the gene matches: 10. Germline values: CDR1 KGHSH, CDR2 LQKENI. CDR3 size: 16 residues. CDR3 residues: CASSSTGDSDYNEQFF. For the CDR3, the DNA is TGTGCCAGCTCATCTACCGGGGACAGTGACTACAATGAGCAGTTCTTC.

The chain combines TRBV11-3 with TRBJ2-5, with 9 bases that match TRBD1. Losses at the gene ends were 5 bases for V and 5 bases for J; bases not matched to a gene: 9. The length of the CDR3 is 15 residues. Germline values: CDR1 SGHNT, CDR2 YENEEA. CDR3 bases: TGTGCCAGCAGCCGAGGGACAGGGTCCCATGAGACCCAGTACTTC. Translation: CASSRGTGSHETQYF. The complete variable domain, with remaining parts taken from reference TRBV11-3 and TRBJ2-5, reads EAGVVQSPRYKIIEKKQPVAFWCNPISGHNTLYWYLQNLGQGPELLIRYENEEAVDDSQLPKDRFSAERLKGVDSTLKIQPAELGDSAVYLCASSRGTGSHETQYFGPGTRLLVL.

This chain links TRBV29-1 with TRBJ1-1, with D perhaps TRBD1 (6 bases). The length of the CDR3 is 13 residues. Germline lookup yields CDR1 SQVTM and CDR2 ANQGSEA. Deletions cut 6 bases from V and 5 bases from J, with 16 bases between. The CDR3 bases are TGCAGCGTGAACGGGGGGGCCGGAACTGAAGCTTTCTTT. Translated: CSVNGGAGTEAFF.

The chain carries TRBV29-1 and TRBJ1-5; a weak D match, TRBD1 (6 bases). Germline V lookup: CDR1 SQVTM, CDR2 ANQGSEA. Trimming left V 5 bases short and J 0 bases short, with 17 bases between. The CDR3 totals 16 residues. CDR3 in amino acids: CSVIIPGAGSNQPQHF. The DNA for the CDR3 is TGCAGCGTTATCATTCCAGGGGCCGGTAGCAATCAGCCCCAGCATTTT.

The chain couples TRBV14 to TRBJ2-7; D possibly corresponds to TRBD1 (6 bases). V was clipped by 3 bases and J by 0 bases, with 12 bases between them. Per the germline V gene, CDR1 is SGHDN and CDR2 is FVKESK. This CDR3 has 15 residues. DNA for the CDR3: TGTGCCAGCAGCCACCAAGCAGGGGTCTCCTACGAGCAGTACTTC. Translating it yields CASSHQAGVSYEQYF.

This clone was seen a single time. V and J are TRBV5-1 and TRBJ2-2, with 9 bases lining up with TRBD2. Germline lookup yields CDR1 SGHRS and CDR2 YFSETQ. CDR3 size: 15 residues. The junction had 4 bases not matched to a gene; V was cut back by 1 base and J by 6 bases. CDR3 loop: CASSLLAGEPGELFF. CDR3 bases: TGCGCCAGCAGCTTGTTAGCGGGAGAACCCGGGGAGCTGTTTTTT.

The rearrangement joins TRBV27 to TRBJ2-2; 7 bases are a match to TRBD1. This CDR3 has 15 amino acids. J gave up 1 base and V 6 bases, and 5 bases lay outside the gene matches. Germline V gene data show CDR1 as MNHEY and CDR2 as SMNVEV (reference sequence). The DNA of the CDR3 is TGTGCCAGCAGCACCGGGACAGTGAACACCGGGGAGCTGTTTTTT. As protein: CASSTGTVNTGELFF.

V gene TRBV15 combines with J gene TRBJ1-4; D possibly corresponds to TRBD1 (5 bases). Per germline, CDR1 LNHNV and CDR2 YYDKDF (reference sequence). The V end was cut by 3 bases, the J end by 8 bases, with 13 bases between. The CDR3 spans 14 residues. The CDR3, as DNA: TGTGCCACCAGCAGCCTGGCGGGGGACGAAAAACTGTTTTTT. This encodes CATSSLAGDEKLFF.

DNA of the CDR3: TGCGCCAGCAGCAGGACAGGACTGAACCGAGCCCTCACCTACAATGAGCAGTTCTTC. It specifies CASSRTGLNRALTYNEQFF. This rearrangement joins TRBV5-1 to TRBJ2-1; the match to TRBD1 covers 7 bases. Germline V gene lookup returns CDR1 SGHRS and CDR2 YFSETQ. CDR3 size: 19 residues. Unmatched junction bases numbered 18, after V lost 4 bases and J lost 2 bases.

The chain couples TRBV10-3 to TRBJ1-5, with D possibly being TRBD1 (5 bases). The CDR3 runs 13 residues. Trimming removed 2 bases from V and 5 bases from J, with 7 bases in between. Germline V gene data show CDR1 as ENHRY and CDR2 as SYGVKD. The CDR3 DNA sequence: TGTGCCATCAGTGAGGCAGGGTATCAGCCCCAGCATTTT. This encodes CAISEAGYQPQHF.

This chain connects TRBV5-1 to TRBJ1-2; 11 bases fit TRBD1. The CDR3 is made up of 13 amino acids. Trimming took 3 bases from V and 6 from J; bases not matched to a gene: 1. CDR1 is SGHRS and CDR2 is YFSETQ in the germline V gene. CDR3 DNA: TGCGCCAGCAGCTGGACAGGGGGCAATGGCTACACCTTC. Translated, it gives CASSWTGGNGYTF.

The chain couples TRBV6-6 to TRBJ1-3; 12 bases map to TRBD1. CDR3 length equals 15 residues. V was pared by 7 bases and J by 3 bases, with 4 bases of the junction left unmatched. Per the germline V gene, CDR1 is MNHNY and CDR2 is SVGAGI (reference sequence). The CDR3 coding sequence is TGTGCCAGCACCGGGACAGGGGGCGATGGAAACACCATATATTTT. Protein: CASTGTGGDGNTIYF.

The rearrangement links TRBV19 to TRBJ2-7; 7 bases match TRBD2. Germline V gene sequence: CDR1 LNHDA, CDR2 SQIVND (reference sequence). The CDR3 totals 13 residues. J gave up 6 bases and V 3 bases, and 5 bases lay outside the gene matches. Here the CDR3 DNA reads TGTGCCAGTAGTATGGGGACGGGAGGCGAGCAGTACTTC. Amino acid sequence: CASSMGTGGEQYF.

This clone was detected only a few times. The chain is built from TRBV6-5 and TRBJ1-5; D is perhaps TRBD1 (6 bases). V lost 7 bases and J lost 3, with 13 bases in between. The CDR3 has 14 amino acids. CDR1 is MNHEY, CDR2 SVGAGI, per germline. CDR3 protein: CASKGGVNNQPQHF. CDR3 DNA: TGTGCCAGCAAGGGGGGGGTGAACAATCAGCCCCAGCATTTT.